The rows below give T cell receptor beta chains drawn from one sample of a study of spatial heterogeneity in lung cancer. TCRdb re-called the 5' RACE reads through MiXCR, storing one row per CDR3 protein. The sample has about 17,000 distinct CDR3 sequences, approximately 19% seen once; the top ten hold less than 8%. Sequenced here: PBMCs, sampled at follow-up. Receptors originate from a male donor with early-stage non-small cell lung cancer. The CDR3 runs from the conserved cysteine through the conserved F or W. D genes are given only for firm matches. Size is omitted from some rows. Given values are once, few, many or a class for expanded clones.

v_gene	abundance	d_gene	j_gene	CDR3nt	CDR3aa
TRBV11-2	few	-	TRBJ2-5	TGTGCCAGCAGCTTAGTCCGGGAGACCCAGTACTTC	CASSLVRETQYF
TRBV4-1	many	-	TRBJ2-5	TGCGCCAGCAGCCAAGATGTCGGGGGCAATCCCGGGAGTCGTACCCAGTACTTC	CASSQDVGGNPGSRTQYF
TRBV6-2/TRBV6-3	many	-	TRBJ2-7	TGTGCCAGCAGACCCGACGGAGCCTACGAGCAGTACTTC	CASRPDGAYEQYF
TRBV19	-	-	TRBJ1-2	TGTGCCAGTAGTATAGGGATACTATATGGCTACACCTTC	CASSIGILYGYTF
TRBV2	many	-	TRBJ2-1	TGTGCCAGCAGACTACTAGTGACGGGGTATGAGTTCTTC	CASRLLVTGYEFF
TRBV12-3/TRBV12-4	medium-sized	-	TRBJ1-3	TGTGCCAGCCGGACAGAAGGCTCTGGAAACACCATATATTTT	CASRTEGSGNTIYF
TRBV7-2	many	TRBD2	TRBJ2-1	TGTGCCAGCAGCGAGGGACTAGCGGGGGCCGGTGAGCAGTTCTTC	CASSEGLAGAGEQFF
TRBV11-2	medium-sized	-	TRBJ2-1	TGTGCCAGCAGCTCACTACCGGGGAGTTATGAGCAGTTCTTC	CASSSLPGSYEQFF
TRBV20-1	many	TRBD1	TRBJ1-2	TGCAGTGCTAGTTCCGGGACAGGGAAACCCCCTCTCTATGGCTACACCTTC	CSASSGTGKPPLYGYTF
TRBV5-1	many	-	TRBJ2-3	TGCGCCAGCAGCTTGGGTGGCCTTACTAGCACAGATACGCAGTATTTT	CASSLGGLTSTDTQYF
TRBV19	-	-	TRBJ1-2	TGTGCCAGTAGTATCTTTCGGCCGTTTCAGGGACCCGGCGCTGGGACTAACTATGGCTACACCTTC	CASSIFRPFQGPGAGTNYGYTF
TRBV7-8	many	-	TRBJ2-5	TGTGCCAGCAGCTTAGCGTACCGGGTTCCAGGGAAACAGACCCAGTACTTC	CASSLAYRVPGKQTQYF
TRBV5-6	-	TRBD1	TRBJ1-2	TGTGCCAGCAGCTTCCGGGACAGGGTCAACTATGGCTACACCTTC	CASSFRDRVNYGYTF
TRBV7-9	few	-	TRBJ1-5	TGTGCCAGCAGCTTAGCGGGTATAGGGGATCAGCCCCAGCATTTT	CASSLAGIGDQPQHF
TRBV6-2/TRBV6-3	-	-	TRBJ2-7	TGTGCCAGCGGGTTGGGATCTTACGAGCAGTACTTC	CASGLGSYEQYF
TRBV20-1	-	TRBD1	TRBJ1-1	TGCAGTGCTAGGGACAGGGCAAGGAACACTGAAGCTTTCTTT	CSARDRARNTEAFF
TRBV5-6	-	TRBD2	TRBJ2-3	TGTGCCAGCAGCTCCAGACTAGCGGGGGGGGTCACAGATACGCAGTATTTT	CASSSRLAGGVTDTQYF
TRBV29-1	many	-	TRBJ2-3	TGCAGCGTATTGCGGGGGCGAGATACGCAGTATTTT	CSVLRGRDTQYF
TRBV6-2/TRBV6-3	many	TRBD1	TRBJ1-1	TGTGCCAGCAGTTACTTAAACAGGGGCCCTAATCAAGCTTTCTTT	CASSYLNRGPNQAFF
TRBV4-2	medium-sized	TRBD1	TRBJ1-2	TGTGCCAGCAGCCCCCTGGGCGCTATGACAGGGGCCTATGGCTACACCTTC	CASSPLGAMTGAYGYTF
TRBV5-1	-	-	TRBJ2-1	TGCGCCAGCAGCTTGGGAGGTGGTTACACCGATGAGCAGTTCTTC	CASSLGGGYTDEQFF
TRBV4-3	medium-sized	TRBD1	TRBJ2-1	TGCGCCAGCAGCCAGGATGCCGGGACAGGGATTGAGAATGAGCAGTTCTTC	CASSQDAGTGIENEQFF
TRBV28	few	TRBD1	TRBJ2-3	TGTGCCAGCAGCACCCGGACAGGGGCTAGCACAGATACGCAGTATTTT	CASSTRTGASTDTQYF
TRBV11-1	-	TRBD1	TRBJ1-1	TGTGCCAGCAGCTTAGCACGAGGGACAGGGGCCGCTCACACTGAAGCTTTCTTT	CASSLARGTGAAHTEAFF
TRBV20-1	few	-	TRBJ1-5	TGCAGTGCTCCGGAACGAAATCAGCCCCAGCATTTT	CSAPERNQPQHF
TRBV5-6	medium-sized	-	TRBJ2-7	TGTGCCAGCAGCCTGCCGGGACCCTACGAGCAGTACTTC	CASSLPGPYEQYF
TRBV3-1	many	TRBD2	TRBJ2-5	TGTGCCAGCAGCCAAGCTCCCGGGGGGGAAGAGACCCAGTACTTC	CASSQAPGGEETQYF
TRBV2	-	TRBD2	TRBJ2-1	TGTGCCAGCAGTGACAGTAGCGGGGGCAGGCAGTTCTTC	CASSDSSGGRQFF
TRBV5-1	-	TRBD1	TRBJ2-3	TGCGCCAGCAGTTTTAATACCGGGACAGGGGGCACAGATACGCAGTATTTT	CASSFNTGTGGTDTQYF
TRBV5-4	-	TRBD2	TRBJ2-5	TGTGCCAGCAGCTCCCCAGCTGGAGCGGGGGGGGAAGAGACCCAGTACTTC	CASSSPAGAGGEETQYF
TRBV18	many	TRBD2	TRBJ2-7	TGTGCCAGCTCAACGGGACTAGTGAGCTACGAGCAGTACTTC	CASSTGLVSYEQYF
TRBV24-1	few	-	TRBJ1-1	TGTGCCACCAGTGGGCAGTACACTGAAGCTTTCTTT	CATSGQYTEAFF
TRBV7-9	few	-	TRBJ2-7	TGTGCCAGCAGCTTTAGACAGAGCTCCTACGAGCAGTACTTC	CASSFRQSSYEQYF
TRBV5-6	few	-	TRBJ2-7	TGTGCCAGCAGACGCGCCGGGCTCTACGAGCAGTACTTC	CASRRAGLYEQYF
TRBV10-3	-	TRBD1	TRBJ2-3	TGTGCCACAAGACAGGGGCAGGTAGATACGCAGTATTTT	CATRQGQVDTQYF
TRBV10-3	-	TRBD1	TRBJ2-5	TGTGCCATCAGTGAGTCGAAGGGGGCCCAAGAGACCCAGTACTTC	CAISESKGAQETQYF
TRBV29-1	medium-sized	-	TRBJ2-7	TGCAGCGTTGGGAGACAGTCCTACGAGCAGTACTTC	CSVGRQSYEQYF
TRBV3-1	few	-	TRBJ2-7	TGTGCCAGCAGCCAAGAGGCGTACGCCTCCTACGAGCAGTACTTC	CASSQEAYASYEQYF
TRBV7-9	medium-sized	-	TRBJ1-5	TGTGCCAGCAGCTTAAGAGACCAGCCCCAGCATTTT	CASSLRDQPQHF
TRBV6-1	few	TRBD1	TRBJ2-3	TGTGCCAGCACAGGGGGTTCTATAGATACGCAGTATTTT	CASTGGSIDTQYF
TRBV7-6	-	-	TRBJ1-6	TGTGCCAGCAGCTCCGGGACGGTTCAGTATTCACCCCTCCATTTT	CASSSGTVQYSPLHF
TRBV20-1	few	TRBD1	TRBJ1-4	TGCAGTGCCAGACAGACAGGGCTTTCTAAAAAACTGTTTTTT	CSARQTGLSKKLFF
TRBV20-1	few	-	TRBJ2-5	TGCAGTGCTCCCATTGGGGGGAGGGAGACCCAGTACTTC	CSAPIGGRETQYF
TRBV6-1	few	-	TRBJ1-3	TGTGCCAGCAGTGTGGACGGTGGAAACACCATATATTTT	CASSVDGGNTIYF
TRBV5-6	-	-	TRBJ2-7	TGTGCCAGCAGCTACCAACAGGACCTCTCCTACGAGCAGTACTTC	CASSYQQDLSYEQYF
TRBV7-2	many	TRBD2	TRBJ2-7	TGTGCCAGCAGCTCCCCGGGGGGGGAGTACGAGCAGTACTTC	CASSSPGGEYEQYF